This passage covers 11 T cell receptor beta chains from one sample sequenced in a study of persistence of HIV-infected CD4 T cells. The stimulus was lysate of CMV-infected fibroblasts, roughly 10 ug/mL. Responding CD4+ T cells were sorted by upregulation of both CD40 ligand and CD69. Sequencing used immunoSEQ version 4 in survey mode. Produced via immunoSEQ multiplex PCR; TCRdb's table is partial and in-frame only. The sample has 7,500 to 8,500 clones, roughly three fifths seen once. These receptors' targets are unknown. Source: CD4+ T cells sorted from PBMCs after roughly 18-hour stimulation, taken from a patient who received antiretroviral therapy. The receptors shown here come from an adult man with HIV who was CMV-seropositive.

This rearrangement joins TRBV7-9 to TRBJ2-7; 8 positions match TRBD1. CDR3 length: 15 residues. With V trimmed by 4 bases and J by 5 bases, 10 bases remained unmatched. Germline CDR1 reads SEHNR; CDR2 reads FQNEAQ (reference sequence). The CDR3 coding sequence is TGTGCCAGCAGCTACAGGACAGGGCCGTCCGACGAGCAGTACTTC. It translates to CASSYRTGPSDEQYF.

This chain uses TRBV7-9 with TRBJ2-7; 7 positions agree with TRBD1. V lost 1 base, J lost 3 bases, and 6 bases stayed unmatched. Germline CDR1 SEHNR, CDR2 FQNEAQ (reference sequence). CDR3 length: 15 amino acids. The CDR3 loop reads CASSLVGNRGYEQYF. CDR3 sequence (DNA): TGTGCCAGCAGCTTAGTCGGGAACAGGGGCTACGAGCAGTACTTC.

The V gene is TRBV2, the J gene TRBJ2-3; D possibly corresponds to TRBD1 (6 bases). V lost 5 bases to trimming and J lost 4 bases, with 10 bases between them. Germline assignment: CDR1 SNHLY and CDR2 FYNNEI. The CDR3 contains 13 residues. In nucleotides, the CDR3 is TGTGCCAGCAGTACAGGGCCGGCAGATACGCAGTATTTT. Protein sequence: CASSTGPADTQYF.

This clone was counted a single time. J is TRBJ2-7 and V is TRBV7-2, with 10 bases lining up with TRBD2. The CDR3 totals 18 residues. The trim removed 4 bases at V and 3 bases at J, leaving 15 bases unmatched. Per germline, CDR1 SGHTA and CDR2 FQGNSA. The CDR3 nucleotides read TGTGCCAGCAGCTCAAGAGGAATAAGCGGGGGGGCGAACTACGAGCAGTACTTC. It specifies CASSSRGISGGANYEQYF. The full variable domain, rest sourced from reference TRBV7-2 and TRBJ2-7, is GAGVSQSPSNKVTEKGKDVELRCDPISGHTALYWYRQSLGQGLEFLIYFQGNSAPDKSGLPSDRFSAERTGGSVSTLTIQRTQQEDSAVYLCASSSRGISGGANYEQYFGPGTRLTVT.

The chain employs TRBV27 and TRBJ2-2, with 7 bases identical to TRBD1. In germline, CDR1 is MNHEY, CDR2 SMNVEV (reference sequence). V was clipped by 3 bases and J by 5 bases; unmatched bases: 12. This CDR3 is 17 amino acids long. The CDR3 DNA reads as TGTGCCAGCAGTTTTATGAGGGGGCGCGATTGGACCGGGGAGCTGTTTTTT. This encodes CASSFMRGRDWTGELFF.

The gene calls are TRBV2 and TRBJ2-1; possibly TRBD1 or TRBD2 for D (7 bases each). The CDR3 extends over 16 amino acids. The V and J ends lost 5 bases and 7 bases respectively, with 21 bases between them. Germline lookup yields CDR1 SNHLY and CDR2 FYNNEI. CDR3 residues: CASSYPRGRDWNEQFF. The CDR3, as DNA: TGTGCCAGCAGTTACCCCAGGGGGAGGGATTGGAATGAGCAGTTCTTC. The variable domain in full, with the rest retrieved from reference TRBV2 and TRBJ2-1, is EPEVTQTPSHQVTQMGQEVILRCVPISNHLYFYWYRQILGQKVEFLVSFYNNEISEKSEIFDDQFSVERPDGSNFTLKIRSTKLEDSAMYFCASSYPRGRDWNEQFFGPGTRLTVL.

Details on this clone: Compared with germline, one end of the junction differs, possibly owing to a read error. The chain carries TRBV30 and TRBJ2-1, with 9 bases identical to TRBD2. This CDR3 contains 13 residues. CDR1 is GTSNPN, CDR2 SVGIG, per germline (reference sequence). CDR3 region: CAWRQTLAGPNLF. CDR3 DNA sequence: TGTGCCTGGAGGCAGACCCTAGCGGGGCCCAACCTCTTC.

The rearrangement joins TRBV6-5 to TRBJ1-5; possible D gene TRBD1, 6 bases. Germline V gene sequence: CDR1 MNHEY, CDR2 SVGAGI. The CDR3 length is 15 residues. V lost 6 bases and J 3 bases, leaving 15 bases between the germline ends. CDR3 amino acids: CASSADRNANQPQHF. The CDR3 nucleotides read TGTGCCAGCAGCGCGGACAGAAACGCCAATCAGCCCCAGCATTTT.

The chain carries TRBV10-1 and TRBJ2-5; 9 bases line up with TRBD1. CDR1 is WNHNN and CDR2 is SYGVQD in the germline V gene (reference sequence). The V gene end was trimmed by 4 bases and the J gene end by 5 bases; junction bases not matched to a gene: 8. The CDR3 consists of 15 residues. CDR3 in amino acids: CASSVRTGAGETQYF. The CDR3 DNA reads TGCGCCAGCAGTGTCCGGACAGGGGCGGGGGAGACCCAGTACTTC.

The chain uses TRBV3-1 (or the pseudogene TRBV3-2) and TRBJ2-1; D is ambiguous. CDR3 length: 11 amino acids. Looked up from germline, CDR1 is LGHDT and CDR2 is YNNKEL (reference sequence). V was trimmed by 3 bases and J by 7 bases, leaving 4 bases between them. The CDR3 DNA is TGTGCCAGCAGCCATTCGAATGAGCAGTTCTTC. This encodes CASSHSNEQFF.

The V call is TRBV28, the J call TRBJ1-1, with D perhaps TRBD1 (5 bases). V was pared by 2 bases and J by 0 bases, with 10 bases between. Germline V gives CDR1 MDHEN, CDR2 SYDVKM. The CDR3 has 15 amino acids. CDR3 protein: CASSLHDSVNTEAFF. CDR3 in DNA: TGTGCCAGCAGTTTACACGACAGCGTGAACACTGAAGCTTTCTTT.